The 18 T cell receptor beta chains given below trace back to one sample, sequenced in a study of blood T cells in healthy people across ages. Next came a second PCR, run for about 7 to 12 cycles, which used a sample-barcoded 5' primer along with a J-beta primer mix. MiXCR, applied by TCRdb to the 5' RACE reads, yields one record per CDR3 protein. This sample has some 1.1 million distinct CDR3 sequences, with around two fifths found just once. Material for sequencing was blood. The receptors stem from a man younger than 30 in good health.

This chain's CDR3 is CAWSTTGQGNYNEQFF. Here the CDR3 DNA reads TGTGCCTGGAGTACAACGGGACAGGGAAATTACAATGAGCAGTTCTTC. The chain uses TRBV30 and TRBJ2-1; 9 bases fit TRBD1. The CDR3 loop spans 16 amino acids. J gave up 4 bases and V 2 bases, and 9 bases lay outside the gene matches. Germline CDR1 is GTSNPN and CDR2 is SVGIG (reference sequence).

V usage is TRBV7-9 and J usage is TRBJ2-2; TRBD1 agrees at 7 bases. Germline values: CDR1 SEHNR, CDR2 FQNEAQ (reference sequence). V gave up 5 bases and J gave up 1 base; unmatched junction bases: 4. The CDR3 runs to 15 residues. For the CDR3, the DNA is TGTGCCAGCAGCCGGCGACAGGGGAACACCGGGGAGCTGTTTTTT. Its translation is CASSRRQGNTGELFF. The full variable domain, its missing parts supplied by reference TRBV7-9 and TRBJ2-2, is DTGVSQNPRHKITKRGQNVTFRCDPISEHNRLYWYRQTLGQGPEFLTYFQNEAQLEKSRLLSDRFSAERPKGSFSTLEIQRTEQGDSAMYLCASSRRQGNTGELFFGEGSRLTVL.

The gene calls are TRBV20-1 and TRBJ2-1; D is unclear. The germline gives CDR1 DFQATT, CDR2 SNEGSKA (reference sequence). The V end lost 4 bases, the J end lost 7 bases, and 14 bases lay between the germline ends. This CDR3 contains 13 residues. This CDR3 is CSATRTERNEQFF. CDR3 in DNA: TGCAGTGCTACAAGGACCGAGAGGAATGAGCAGTTCTTC.

The DNA for the CDR3 is TGCAGTGCTAGAGATGCGACTAGCGGGGGGGGGTCCTACAATGAGCAGTTCTTC. It encodes CSARDATSGGGSYNEQFF. V gene TRBV20-1 combines with J gene TRBJ2-1; 14 nucleotides match TRBD2. Germline trimming cut 0 bases from V and 1 base from J; bases unmatched to any gene: 5. This CDR3 has 18 residues. Germline CDR1 is DFQATT and CDR2 is SNEGSKA (reference sequence).

CDR3 sequence: CASSLANPMGSETQYF. CDR3 sequence (DNA): TGCGCCAGCAGCTTGGCCAACCCCATGGGGAGTGAGACCCAGTACTTC. The genes are TRBV5-1 and TRBJ2-5; possibly TRBD2 for D (5 bases). V dropped 0 bases and J dropped 5 bases, with 17 bases sitting between them. Germline values: CDR1 SGHRS, CDR2 YFSETQ. This CDR3 has 16 amino acids.

The CDR3 here is CASSQTGPYEQYF. In DNA, the CDR3 is TGTGCCAGCAGCCAGACAGGTCCCTACGAGCAGTACTTC. The gene calls are TRBV14 and TRBJ2-7; TRBD1 might be the D (6 bases). This CDR3 has 13 residues. CDR1 and CDR2 from the germline V gene are SGHDN and FVKESK. The germline V and J ends were trimmed by 3 bases and 2 bases, with 8 bases remaining between them. The full variable domain, its missing parts supplied by reference TRBV14 and TRBJ2-7, is EAGVTQFPSHSVIEKGQTVTLRCDPISGHDNLYWYRRVMGKEIKFLLHFVKESKQDESGMPNNRFLAERTGGTYSTLKVQPAELEDSGVYFCASSQTGPYEQYFGPGTRLTVT.

This sequence joins TRBV25-1 and TRBJ2-1; D is unclear. This CDR3 region has 14 residues. The germline CDR1 and CDR2 sequences are MGHDK and SYGVNS. V was trimmed by 3 bases and J by 10 bases, leaving 16 bases between them. CDR3 coding DNA: TGTGCCAGCAGTGATCCCTTATATTCCTACGAGCAGTTCTTC. Protein sequence: CASSDPLYSYEQFF.

The V gene is TRBV5-6, the J gene TRBJ2-4, with D perhaps TRBD1 or TRBD2 (6 bases each). V was pared by 0 bases and J by 5 bases, with 9 bases between. The CDR3 is 14 residues long. Looked up from germline, CDR1 is SGHDT and CDR2 is YYEEEE. This CDR3 is CASSLAGAQNIQYF. In nucleotides, the CDR3 is TGTGCCAGCAGCTTGGCGGGGGCCCAAAACATTCAGTACTTC.

This clonotype came up many times. The chain combines TRBV6-2 or TRBV6-3 with TRBJ2-1; D gene unclear. The J call is doubtful: the DNA matches TRBJ2-7 better. Germline CDR1 MNHEY, CDR2 SVGEGT. CDR3 length: 14 residues. CDR3 sequence (DNA): TGTGCCAGCATGGGCAGCAGCTCCTACAATGAGCAGTACTTC. Residues: CASMGSSSYNEQYF.

This chain links TRBV20-1 with TRBJ2-1, with TRBD2 matching 9 bases. CDR3 length equals 16 residues. From germline, CDR1 is DFQATT and CDR2 SNEGSKA (reference sequence). V shed 0 bases, J shed 3 bases, and the junction held 6 bases outside the gene matches. CDR3 coding DNA: TGCAGTGCTAGAGATCGTAGCGGGGGCCTCTACAATGAGCAGTTCTTC. Its translation is CSARDRSGGLYNEQFF.

This chain connects TRBV5-1 to TRBJ2-1; D might be TRBD1 (6 bases). The CDR3 consists of 16 residues. CDR1 SGHRS and CDR2 YFSETQ come from the germline V gene. V lost 4 bases and J 8 bases, leaving 22 bases between the germline ends. The CDR3, as DNA: TGCGCCAGCAGCCCCCTAGGACAGTCCCTGATCGATGAGCAGTTCTTC. It translates to CASSPLGQSLIDEQFF. The complete variable domain, with remaining parts taken from reference TRBV5-1 and TRBJ2-1, reads KAGVTQTPRYLIKTRGQQVTLSCSPISGHRSVSWYQQTPGQGLQFLFEYFSETQRNKGNFPGRFSGRQFSNSRSEMNVSTLELGDSALYLCASSPLGQSLIDEQFFGPGTRLTVL.

The chain has TRBV7-9 and TRBJ2-1; TRBD1 might be the D (6 bases). Judging by the DNA end, TRBJ2-7 fits better; the J call may be wrong. CDR1 is SEHNR, CDR2 FQNEAQ, per germline (reference sequence). The CDR3 runs 15 residues. The CDR3 loop is CASSPRDKGRNEQYF. The CDR3 nucleotides are TGTGCCAGCAGCCCACGGGACAAGGGACGCAATGAGCAGTACTTC.

This chain connects TRBV11-2 to TRBJ2-1; a weak D match, TRBD2 (6 bases). Germline-derived CDR1 and CDR2 are SGHAT and FQNNGV. V lost 4 bases, J lost 8 bases, and 27 bases lay in between. The length of the CDR3 is 18 residues. The CDR3 DNA sequence: TGTGCCAGCAGCTACCCGGGGGAAGGCGGAGGAGGAGTGGATGAGCAGTTCTTC. Translation gives CASSYPGEGGGGVDEQFF. Combining the CDR3 with reference TRBV11-2 and TRBJ2-1 gives the whole variable domain EAGVAQSPRYKIIEKRQSVAFWCNPISGHATLYWYQQILGQGPKLLIQFQNNGVVDDSQLPKDRFSAERLKGVDSTLKIQPAKLEDSAVYLCASSYPGEGGGGVDEQFFGPGTRLTVL.

A single count supports this clonotype. V usage is TRBV27 and J usage is TRBJ2-3; no clear D gene. Deletions cut 5 bases from V and 0 bases from J, with 9 bases between. CDR3 length equals 14 residues. Germline CDR1 and CDR2: MNHEY and SMNVEV (reference sequence). For the CDR3, the DNA is TGTGCCAGCAGTAACAGCCTTAGCACAGATACGCAGTATTTT. This encodes CASSNSLSTDTQYF.

This clonotype was seen repeatedly, ten times or more. The rearrangement uses TRBV9 and TRBJ2-5; D remains ambiguous. This CDR3 region has 13 residues. Germline lookup yields CDR1 SGDLS and CDR2 YYNGEE. V was cut by 3 bases and J by 5 bases, with 11 bases left in between. The CDR3 region has the DNA TGTGCCAGCAGCGAGACACCAACGGAGACCCAGTACTTC. Its protein is CASSETPTETQYF.

The chain employs TRBV7-9 and TRBJ1-1; TRBD1 matches 7 bases. The V gene's germline CDR1 is SEHNR and CDR2 FQNEAQ (reference sequence). V lost 5 bases to trimming and J lost 6 bases; unmatched junction nucleotides: 6. CDR3 length: 13 residues. The CDR3 here is CASSDRVGAEAFF. As DNA, the CDR3 is TGTGCCAGCAGCGACAGGGTTGGGGCTGAAGCTTTCTTT.

The chain links TRBV11-2 to TRBJ2-7; 8 bases are a match to TRBD2. Germline loops: CDR1 SGHAT, CDR2 FQNNGV. This CDR3 spans 13 amino acids. Trimming took 8 bases from V and 0 from J; bases not matched to a gene: 3. As DNA, the CDR3 is TGTGCCAGCCGCGGGGGGCCCTCCTACGAGCAGTACTTC. This sequence encodes CASRGGPSYEQYF.

This clonotype has a handful of counts. The CDR3 region has the DNA TGTGCCAGCAGTTACGGCAGGGTGGCTGAAGCTTTCTTT. Its translation is CASSYGRVAEAFF. This chain links TRBV6-6 with TRBJ1-1, with a tentative D call TRBD1 (5 bases). The CDR3 runs to 13 residues. Germline V lookup: CDR1 MNHNY, CDR2 SVGAGI (reference sequence). V dropped 2 bases and J dropped 6 bases, with 10 bases sitting between them.